Described below is a single T cell receptor (beta chain) sequence and its context. Its antigen is unidentified. Researchers ran the PCR with 60 Vbeta and 13 Jbeta primers. TCRdb keeps only in-frame clones here, not all; method: immunoSEQ multiplex PCR. The table shows some 160,000 clones, with over 70% occurring only once. This sample is part of a study of cytomegalovirus exposure and HLA in healthy donors. Points from the study as a whole: Further analysis was carried out later, and it showed several of the most significant clusters appearing linked to common viral pathogens. A missense DCLRE1C variant was associated with V- and J-gene trimming of TCR beta chains in a later analysis, and an independent cohort replicated the association.

V was shortened by 0 bases and J by 4 bases, with 12 bases between the two germline ends. From germline, CDR1 is GTSNPN and CDR2 SVGIG (reference sequence). The CDR3 length is 14 residues. The rearrangement joins TRBV30 to TRBJ1-2; D is undetermined. This sequence was found in a woman under 30 in good health and CMV-seronegative. Input material: PBMCs. CDR3 sequence reads: CAWSVAGDPYGYTF. CDR3 in DNA: TGTGCCTGGAGTGTAGCAGGCGACCCCTATGGCTACACCTTC.